Sequencing of this TCR beta chain was carried out in a study of blood T cell repertoires in COVID-19. The assay was immunoSEQ multiplex PCR, and TCRdb's table has in-frame clones only and misses some. The sample lists roughly 260,000 clones; approximately 85% were seen once. This clone was picked up one time. Losses at the gene ends were 1 base for V and 2 bases for J; bases not matched to a gene: 11. This CDR3 is built from 18 residues. Germline CDR1 and CDR2: LGHNA and YNFKEQ. The sequence was collected from a woman between 50 and 59 years old who had recovered from COVID-19. The sequenced sample consisted of PBMCs or T cells enriched from blood (not recorded which). The V gene is TRBV4-2, the J gene TRBJ2-1; 7 nucleotides align to TRBD2. CDR3 in DNA: TGTGCCAGCAGCCAAGCCACGGCGGGAGCCTCTCCCTACAATGAGCAGTTCTTC. This gives the protein CASSQATAGASPYNEQFF.